This T cell receptor (beta chain) was recovered during a study of blood T cell repertoires in COVID-19. Background on the study: Both acute and convalescent COVID-19 samples were obtained from the United States, Italy and Spain. T cells, B-cell-depleted T cells, or PBMCs provided the cDNA or gDNA that served as material.

The CDR3 runs to 15 residues. Original data processing: It was from reference gene primer amplification that nucleated cell counts were estimated. Repertoires were generated with immunoSEQ multiplex PCR, while TCRdb's copy carries only in-frame clones and drops some. V, J and clone size are those of that table, while D and trimming were read from the DNA. The sample includes about 200,000 clones, around 85% of them seen just once. Sequencing was done on a sample of peripheral blood. The receptor was derived from a human donor with active or convalescent COVID-19. The donor label of this sample is uncertain. The chain recombines TRBV21-1 with TRBJ1-1; the table's D call, TRBD1, was not checked against the DNA. TRBV21-1 is listed as a pseudogene. CDR3 nucleotides: TGTGCCAGCAGCTCGAATAGACAGGTGAACACTGAAGCTTTCTTT. As protein: CASSSNRQVNTEAFF.